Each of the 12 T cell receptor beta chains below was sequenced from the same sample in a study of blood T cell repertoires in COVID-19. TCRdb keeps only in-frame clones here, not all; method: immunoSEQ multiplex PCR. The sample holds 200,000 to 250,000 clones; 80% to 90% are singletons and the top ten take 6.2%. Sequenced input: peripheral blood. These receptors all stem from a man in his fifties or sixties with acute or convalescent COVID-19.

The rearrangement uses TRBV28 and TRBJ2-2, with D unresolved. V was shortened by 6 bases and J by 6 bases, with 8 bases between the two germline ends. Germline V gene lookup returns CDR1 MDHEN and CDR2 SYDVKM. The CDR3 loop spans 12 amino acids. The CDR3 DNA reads TGTGCCAGCAGCAAAACACCCGGGGAGCTGTTTTTT. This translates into CASSKTPGELFF. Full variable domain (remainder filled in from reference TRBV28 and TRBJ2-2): DVKVTQSSRYLVKRTGEKVFLECVQDMDHENMFWYRQDPGLGLRLIYFSYDVKMKEKGDIPEGYSVSREKKERFSLILESASTNQTSMYLCASSKTPGELFFGEGSRLTVL.

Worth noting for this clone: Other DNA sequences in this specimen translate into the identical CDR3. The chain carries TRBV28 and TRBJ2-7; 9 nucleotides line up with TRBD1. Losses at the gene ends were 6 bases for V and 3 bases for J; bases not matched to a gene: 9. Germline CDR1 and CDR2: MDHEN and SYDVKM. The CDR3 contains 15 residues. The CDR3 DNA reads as TGTGCCAGCAGCCCAACCGGGACAGGGTACTACGAGCAGTACTTC. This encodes CASSPTGTGYYEQYF.

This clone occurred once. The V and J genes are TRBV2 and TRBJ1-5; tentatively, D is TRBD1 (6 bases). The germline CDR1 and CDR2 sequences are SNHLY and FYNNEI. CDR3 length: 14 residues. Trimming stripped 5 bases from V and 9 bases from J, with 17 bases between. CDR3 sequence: CASSRDRLRRPQHF. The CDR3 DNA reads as TGTGCCAGCAGTAGAGACAGGCTCAGACGGCCCCAGCATTTT.

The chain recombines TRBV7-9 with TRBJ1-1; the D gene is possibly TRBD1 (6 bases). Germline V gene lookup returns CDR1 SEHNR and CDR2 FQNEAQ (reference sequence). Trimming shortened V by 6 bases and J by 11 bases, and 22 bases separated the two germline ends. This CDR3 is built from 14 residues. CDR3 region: CASSPGGGPLGAFF. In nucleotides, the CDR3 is TGTGCCAGCAGTCCCGGTGGGGGCCCTCTCGGGGCTTTCTTT.

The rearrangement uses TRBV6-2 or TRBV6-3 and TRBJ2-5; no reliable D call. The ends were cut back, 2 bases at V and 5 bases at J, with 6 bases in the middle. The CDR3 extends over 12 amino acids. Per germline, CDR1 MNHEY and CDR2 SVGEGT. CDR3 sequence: CASSYARETQYF. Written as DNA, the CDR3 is TGTGCCAGCAGTTACGCGCGGGAGACCCAGTACTTC.

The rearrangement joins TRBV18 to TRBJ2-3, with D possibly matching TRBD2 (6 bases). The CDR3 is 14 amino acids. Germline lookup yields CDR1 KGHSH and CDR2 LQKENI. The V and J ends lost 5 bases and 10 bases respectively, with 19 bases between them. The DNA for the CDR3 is TGTGCCAGCTCATCCCACCCATCGGGAGTGGCGCAGTATTTT. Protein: CASSSHPSGVAQYF.

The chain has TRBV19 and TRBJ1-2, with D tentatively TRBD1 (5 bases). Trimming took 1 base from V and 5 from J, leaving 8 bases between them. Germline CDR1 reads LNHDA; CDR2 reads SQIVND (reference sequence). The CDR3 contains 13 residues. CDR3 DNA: TGTGCCAGTAGTATAGGTCGGACATATGGCTACACCTTC. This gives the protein CASSIGRTYGYTF.

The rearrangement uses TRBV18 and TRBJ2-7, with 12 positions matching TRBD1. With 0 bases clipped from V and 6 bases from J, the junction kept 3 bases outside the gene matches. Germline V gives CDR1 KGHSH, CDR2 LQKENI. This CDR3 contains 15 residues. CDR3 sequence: CASSPPGTGGFEQYF. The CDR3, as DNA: TGTGCCAGCTCACCACCAGGGACAGGGGGCTTCGAGCAGTACTTC.

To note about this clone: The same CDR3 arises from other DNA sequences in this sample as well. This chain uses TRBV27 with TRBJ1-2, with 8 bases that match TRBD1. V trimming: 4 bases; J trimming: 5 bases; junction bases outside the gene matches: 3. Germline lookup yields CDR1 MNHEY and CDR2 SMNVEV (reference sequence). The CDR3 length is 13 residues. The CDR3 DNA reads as TGTGCCAGCAGTTCGACAGGGGTATATGGCTACACCTTC. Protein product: CASSSTGVYGYTF.

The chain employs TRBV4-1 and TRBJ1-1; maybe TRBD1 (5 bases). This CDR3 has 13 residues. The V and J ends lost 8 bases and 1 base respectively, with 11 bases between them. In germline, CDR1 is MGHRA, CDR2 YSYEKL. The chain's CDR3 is CASGATGNTEAFF. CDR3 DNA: TGCGCCAGCGGGGCAACGGGGAACACTGAAGCTTTCTTT.

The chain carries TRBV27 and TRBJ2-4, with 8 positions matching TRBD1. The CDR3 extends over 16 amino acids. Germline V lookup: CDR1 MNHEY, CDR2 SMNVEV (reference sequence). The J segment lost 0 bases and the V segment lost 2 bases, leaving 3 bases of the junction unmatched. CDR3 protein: CASSLGQGLAKNIQYF. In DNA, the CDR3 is TGTGCCAGCAGTTTAGGACAGGGTCTAGCCAAAAACATTCAGTACTTC.

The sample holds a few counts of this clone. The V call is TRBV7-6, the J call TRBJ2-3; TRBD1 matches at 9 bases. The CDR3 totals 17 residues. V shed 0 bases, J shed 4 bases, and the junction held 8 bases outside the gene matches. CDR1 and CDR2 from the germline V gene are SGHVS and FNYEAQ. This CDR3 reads CASSLAPTGGGADTQYF. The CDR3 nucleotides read TGTGCCAGCAGCTTAGCGCCCACAGGGGGCGGGGCAGATACGCAGTATTTT. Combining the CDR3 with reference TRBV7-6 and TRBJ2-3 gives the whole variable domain GAGVSQSPRYKVTKRGQDVALRCDPISGHVSLYWYRQALGQGPEFLTYFNYEAQQDKSGLPNDRFSAERPEGSISTLTIQRTEQRDSAMYRCASSLAPTGGGADTQYFGPGTRLTVL.